A selection of T cell receptor beta chains follows, all from one sample in a study of cytomegalovirus exposure and HLA in healthy donors. Using immunoSEQ multiplex PCR, the repertoire was profiled, and TCRdb retains in-frame clones only, with some absent. The sample has about 61,000 clones, about 89% seen once; the top ten hold about 1.6%. Sequences were obtained from PBMCs. The receptors were gathered from a man aged 25-45 years in good health and CMV-seropositive. Each CDR3 is given with its conserved first and last residue. Each record gives: V gene, J gene, CDR3 protein.

TRBV10-3,TRBJ2-3,CAISVVGTSAGFTDTQYF
TRBV6-5,TRBJ2-7,CASWTPGLAAYEQYF
TRBV11-3,TRBJ2-1,CASSLGYRDHEQFF
TRBV7-9,TRBJ1-5,CASSPSGDGQPQHF
TRBV11-1,TRBJ2-4,CASSRGLAKNIQYF
TRBV11-1,TRBJ2-5,CASSLGASGRQETQYF
TRBV28,TRBJ1-2,CASKIGLAFGYTF
TRBV29-1,TRBJ2-1,CSAVLRGSYNEQFF
TRBV21-1,TRBJ2-3,CASRQWTPPVLSPSTDTQYF
TRBV7-9,TRBJ1-1,CASSFPGGGEAFF
TRBV7-6,TRBJ2-3,CASSNGQGGTDTQYF
TRBV19,TRBJ2-3,CASSMVTLDTQYF
TRBV27,TRBJ2-7,CASSFLGQGTYEQYF
TRBV7-9,TRBJ2-2,CASSGAGTPGELFF
TRBV9,TRBJ2-5,CASSVGRGQETQYF
TRBV25-1,TRBJ1-6,CASSASRGLHNSPLHF
TRBV7-2,TRBJ2-7,CASSMTGGYKQYF